The 12 T cell receptor beta chains presented below share a single source sample, sequenced in a study of long-term antiretroviral therapy in people with HIV. With survey level as its setting, the immunoSEQ assay was v3.0. TCRdb's table, derived via immunoSEQ multiplex PCR, lists solely in-frame clones and lacks some. The table records 30,000 to 40,000 clones, about 76% of them present only once. The sample here was unsorted PBMCs, taken 1.9 years after starting antiretroviral therapy. These receptors were obtained from a man between 18 and 29 years old with HIV.

V gene TRBV6-5 combines with J gene TRBJ2-7; D ambiguous. The CDR3 length is 11 residues. The germline V gene has CDR1 MNHEY and CDR2 SVGAGI. V was pared by 7 bases and J by 9 bases, with 13 bases between. The CDR3 sequence: CASMGGRRQYF. Written as DNA, the CDR3 is TGTGCCAGCATGGGCGGCCGAAGGCAGTACTTC.

V is TRBV4-1 and J is TRBJ1-3; 7 bases align to TRBD1. Trimming cost V 4 bases and J 4 bases; bases outside gene matches: 7. The CDR3 contains 15 residues. Germline CDR1 MGHRA, CDR2 YSYEKL. In nucleotides, the CDR3 is TGCGCCAGCAGCCGAGACAGGACAGGCGGAAACACCATATATTTT. It translates to CASSRDRTGGNTIYF.

The chain couples TRBV6-1 to TRBJ2-3; D might be TRBD1 or TRBD2, each matching 5 bases. This CDR3 is 12 amino acids long. The germline V gene encodes CDR1 MNHNS and CDR2 SASEGT. V lost 5 bases and J 9 bases, leaving 12 bases between the germline ends. CDR3 protein: CASSRGPYTQYF. CDR3 in DNA: TGTGCCAGCAGTCGGGGACCATACACGCAGTATTTT.

This chain joins TRBV5-1 and TRBJ2-5; D gene ambiguous. Looked up from germline, CDR1 is SGHRS and CDR2 is YFSETQ. Trimming cost V 7 bases and J 5 bases, with 21 bases left between them. The CDR3 loop spans 15 amino acids. CDR3 amino acids: CASHADGRFEETQYF. DNA for the CDR3: TGCGCCAGCCACGCCGACGGGCGATTCGAGGAGACCCAGTACTTC.

The J gene is TRBJ1-1, the V gene TRBV6-6; D unclear. Germline V gives CDR1 MNHNY, CDR2 SVGAGI (reference sequence). Trimming pared 7 bases from V and 5 bases from J, leaving 17 bases between. The CDR3 totals 14 residues. This CDR3 is CASTPTGRRTEAFF. The CDR3 DNA sequence: TGTGCCAGCACCCCCACGGGCCGACGGACTGAAGCTTTCTTT.

The chain has TRBV5-4 and TRBJ2-3; 8 nucleotides match TRBD1. Germline V CDR1 and CDR2: SGHNT, YYREEE (reference sequence). This CDR3 is built from 16 residues. Trimming removed 4 bases from V and 0 bases from J; junction bases left unmatched: 7. The CDR3: CASSDAGDRSTDTQYF. The CDR3 nucleotides are TGTGCCAGCAGCGATGCAGGGGACAGGAGCACAGATACGCAGTATTTT.

This clone was observed a handful of times. The rearrangement uses TRBV29-1 and TRBJ1-1; TRBD1 agrees at 9 bases. Germline CDR1 SQVTM, CDR2 ANQGSEA. This CDR3 spans 11 amino acids. Unmatched junction bases numbered 3, after V lost 7 bases and J lost 6 bases. CDR3 in amino acids: CSADRGSEAFF. CDR3 nucleotide sequence: TGCAGCGCGGACAGGGGATCTGAAGCTTTCTTT.

The CDR3 is CASSLPLAGVAKNIQYF. CDR3 DNA sequence: TGTGCCAGTAGTCTCCCCTTAGCGGGGGTAGCCAAAAACATTCAGTACTTC. This chain links TRBV19 with TRBJ2-4; 9 nucleotides agree with TRBD2. J gave up 0 bases and V 5 bases, and 8 bases lay outside the gene matches. The CDR3 has 17 amino acids. Germline V CDR1 and CDR2: LNHDA, SQIVND (reference sequence).

The chain is built from TRBV2 and TRBJ1-4; D not resolved. The CDR3 sequence is 15 residues long. Trimming removed 3 bases at V and 3 bases at J, with 11 bases between. The germline V gene has CDR1 SNHLY and CDR2 FYNNEI. The CDR3 spells CASSDASRANEKLFF. For the CDR3, the DNA is TGTGCCAGCAGTGATGCGTCGAGGGCTAATGAAAAACTGTTTTTT.

V usage is TRBV18 and J usage is TRBJ1-1; D perhaps matches TRBD1 (5 bases). Deletions cut 5 bases from V and 0 bases from J, with 7 bases between. The CDR3 has 13 amino acids. Germline lookup yields CDR1 KGHSH and CDR2 LQKENI. CDR3 in amino acids: CASSGGMNTEAFF. CDR3 nucleotides: TGTGCCAGCTCAGGGGGGATGAACACTGAAGCTTTCTTT.

This chain uses TRBV12-5 with TRBJ2-3; possibly TRBD2 for D (5 bases). This CDR3 region has 17 residues. The germline V and J ends were trimmed by 4 bases and 2 bases, with 19 bases remaining between them. Germline CDR1 and CDR2: LGHNT and FRNRAP. The CDR3 spells CASGYIKDGEITDTQYF. The CDR3 DNA sequence: TGTGCTAGTGGTTACATTAAGGATGGGGAGATCACAGATACGCAGTATTTT.

The V and J genes are TRBV4-2 and TRBJ2-3; D is possibly TRBD1 (6 bases). V lost 1 base and J 1 base, leaving 6 bases between the germline ends. The CDR3 has 14 amino acids. Germline CDR1 reads LGHNA; CDR2 reads YNFKEQ. The CDR3 DNA is TGTGCCAGCAGCCAAGGGGGGCGCACAGATACGCAGTATTTT. It translates to CASSQGGRTDTQYF.